The present TCR beta chain was sequenced within a study of CD8 T cells in ankylosing spondylitis (dated by TCRdb to 2015 to 2018). Regarding the study in general: To find TCR variants linked to disease, the study profiled T cell receptor beta repertoires in ankylosing spondylitis patients and healthy donors. The full study cohort comprised about 24 ankylosing spondylitis patients and about 110 healthy donors. Samples of peripheral blood were taken, and for ankylosing spondylitis patients, synovial fluid was collected as well. Beyond this particular receptor, the publication reports: Some of the motif variants had been reported before in the synovial fluid and blood of reactive arthritis patients, a finding that suggests common disease-initiation mechanisms. According to the report, matched synovial fluid samples from ankylosing spondylitis patients were significantly enriched for the disease-linked clones. The disease-linked clones showed a CD8+ phenotype and occurred at relatively low frequencies in peripheral blood. Blood from ankylosing spondylitis patients appeared to be characterized by a TCR beta motif made up of several highly homologous amino acid variants.

V loses 3 bases of germline sequence and J loses 1 base, and the interval between the two ends is 12 bases. Measured from the cysteine to the phenylalanine, the CDR3 is 15 residues long. Only the CDR3 region is kept as DNA, spanning 45 bases read in frame from base 1. This clonotype was seen more than once but under ten times. Its antigen specificity is not known. No base quality information exists; no much larger clone differs at one position. This sample was sequenced with an Illumina HiSeq 2500. Quantitative 5'-RACE with molecular barcodes was the method used to prepare the TCR beta libraries. The study's processing was this. A new computational method, built on a probabilistic model of VDJ rearrangement, was used to identify disease-linked TCR variants. The public reads were reprocessed in TCRdb via fastp at Q25 and MiXCR, keeping in-frame beta chains. Identical CDR3 protein sequences are pooled into one entry, listed with their most common genes and DNA. The V and J calls and clone size come from TCRdb's table, not from the authors' own analysis. Here the sample has just over 300,000 distinct CDR3 sequences; 20% to 25% occur a single time. The leading ten clones occupy 3.5% of the sample.

This receptor was obtained from a female donor with ankylosing spondylitis or in good health (not recorded which). The sequence joins TRBV12-3 or TRBV12-4 to TRBJ1-2; no confident D gene assignment can be made. The specimen was blood, either unsorted or a sorted T cell fraction (not recorded which). At the DNA level, the sequence is TGTGCCAGCAGTTTTTGGGCAGCCAATAACTATGGCTACACCTTC. Its coded protein is CASSFWAANNYGYTF.